These T cell receptor beta chains were read from a single sample in a study of blood T cell repertoires in COVID-19. Using immunoSEQ multiplex PCR, the repertoire was profiled, and TCRdb retains in-frame clones only, with some absent. This table has roughly 150,000 clones, around 79% appearing once. Sequencing was performed on peripheral blood. These receptors were taken from a man aged 50 to 60 with active or convalescent COVID-19. The conserved cysteine and the conserved F or W are not part of the CDR3 here.

v_call cdr3_aa
TRBV2 ASSLTGIEAF
TRBV13 ASSFRTELIAKNIQY
TRBV7-9 ASSPREGTNTDTQY
TRBV18 ASSPRRDTEAF
TRBV27 ASHTLTDRDADTQY
TRBV28 ASSLTDRVTEAF
TRBV7-2 ASPLEGYT
TRBV30 AWSKGVGQPQH
TRBV2 ASSPGGGRPQH
TRBV19 ASTRTGDLRFSLSEAF
TRBV6-4 ASSEQGDYGYT
TRBV7-9 ASSLASRGDYGYT
TRBV9 ASQVGDRDGNTIY
TRBV19 ASRRDGSYEQY
TRBV3-1/TRBV3-2 ASSSFSGGSEAF
TRBV19 ASSITTRPGGYT
TRBV12-1 ASSLGGRQQY
TRBV2 ASSLGQVPSYEQY
TRBV20-1 SASLGLVGQETQY
TRBV7-2 ASSLVPLDRVPVEAF
TRBV11-2 ASSLLPLRLAGEEQY
TRBV5-1 ASSLDSAPRVTQY
TRBV7-2 ASSPTSGGGTDTQY
TRBV6-5 ASGQGDTGELF
TRBV30 AWSVLSGIAKNIQY
TRBV10-1 ASTWQVGSEQF
TRBV28 ASSYRQGYNEQF
TRBV11-2 ASSSGRAYEQY
TRBV9 ASSARLADTQY
TRBV5-1 ASSLEEGRMN
TRBV9 ASSVGGRGREGYT